The rows below give T cell receptor beta chains drawn from one sample of a study of patients and donors after allogeneic stem cell transplantation. TCRdb re-called the RT-PCR reads through MiXCR, storing one row per CDR3 protein. The table lists under 200,000 distinct CDR3 sequences, approximately 30% of them singletons, with around 3.2% in the top ten. The source material was blood, either unsorted or a sorted T cell fraction (not recorded which). Source of these receptors: a human donor who was either an allogeneic HSCT recipient or a stem cell or donor lymphocyte infusion donor (not recorded which). It is not recorded whose cells these are; they may come from a transplant donor. The CDR3 runs from the conserved cysteine through the conserved F or W. D genes are given only for firm matches. Where a row states a size, it is once, few, many or the class of an expanded clone; other rows omit it.

j_call | clone_size | d_call | v_call | cdr3_aa | cdr3_nt
TRBJ2-3 | - | - | TRBV20-1 | CSASGSGTDTQYF | TGCAGTGCTAGCGGGAGTGGCACAGATACGCAGTATTTT
TRBJ1-2 | - | - | TRBV27 | CASSLLGSGGSYTF | TGTGCCAGCAGTTTATTGGGGTCCGGAGGAAGCTACACCTTC
TRBJ1-4 | few | - | TRBV4-2 | CASSQDEKLFF | TGTGCCAGCAGCCAAGACGAAAAACTGTTTTTT
TRBJ2-3 | - | - | TRBV4-3 | CASSQDRRDGPTDTQYF | TGCGCCAGCAGCCAAGATCGCCGGGATGGCCCCACAGATACGCAGTATTTT
TRBJ1-4 | few | - | TRBV7-9 | CASSSDGEKLFF | TGTGCCAGCAGCTCGGACGGTGAAAAACTGTTTTTT
TRBJ2-3 | few | - | TRBV4-3 | CASSQEINAGRTDTQYF | TGCGCCAGCAGCCAAGAGATCAACGCGGGACGCACAGATACGCAGTATTTT
TRBJ1-4 | - | - | TRBV6-6 | CASSYLGGGLSEKLFF | TGTGCCAGCAGTTACTTGGGAGGGGGGCTAAGTGAAAAACTGTTTTTT
TRBJ1-5 | - | - | TRBV4-1 | CASSPTEPNQPQHF | TGCGCCAGCAGCCCTACGGAGCCCAATCAGCCCCAGCATTTT
TRBJ1-5 | few | - | TRBV2 | CASSGMASNQPQHF | TGTGCCAGCAGCGGGATGGCGAGCAATCAGCCCCAGCATTTT
TRBJ2-1 | - | TRBD2 | TRBV27 | CASSLSGLAGSWVVDNEQFF | TGTGCCAGCAGTTTATCGGGACTAGCGGGAAGCTGGGTGGTCGACAATGAGCAGTTCTTC
TRBJ2-5 | - | TRBD2 | TRBV4-3 | CASSQDILAEETQYF | TGCGCCAGCAGCCAAGATATCCTAGCGGAAGAGACCCAGTACTTC
TRBJ2-4 | - | - | TRBV20-1 | CSAPLPTETKNIQYF | TGCAGTGCTCCGCTACCGACAGAGACCAAAAACATTCAGTACTTC
TRBJ1-1 | few | TRBD1 | TRBV7-3 | CASSNGQGGSTEAFF | TGTGCCAGCTCAAACGGACAGGGGGGGAGCACTGAAGCTTTCTTT
TRBJ2-1 | few | - | TRBV20-1 | CSAIGSYNEQFF | TGCAGTGCCATTGGGTCGTACAATGAGCAGTTCTTC
TRBJ1-2 | few | - | TRBV5-1 | CASSLVPDNYGYTF | TGCGCCAGCAGCTTGGTTCCAGATAACTATGGCTACACCTTC
TRBJ2-1 | few | TRBD2 | TRBV27 | CASHRLAGGPGNEQFF | TGTGCCAGCCATCGACTAGCGGGAGGGCCTGGAAATGAGCAGTTCTTC
TRBJ1-1 | - | - | TRBV5-1 | CASSKIPRGLNTEAFF | TGCGCCAGCAGTAAAATCCCCAGGGGCTTGAACACTGAAGCTTTCTTT
TRBJ2-7 | - | TRBD2 | TRBV20-1 | CSARRREWKNEQYF | TGCAGTGCTAGAAGGCGGGAGTGGAAAAACGAGCAGTACTTC
TRBJ2-3 | - | - | TRBV11-2 | CASSLGGEDTQYF | TGTGCCAGCAGCTTAGGTGGGGAAGATACGCAGTATTTT
TRBJ2-1 | - | TRBD1 | TRBV5-1 | CASSLALTGLHNEQFF | TGCGCCAGCAGCTTGGCCCTGACAGGGTTGCACAATGAGCAGTTCTTC
TRBJ2-1 | - | TRBD1 | TRBV29-1 | CSVESQGASNEQFF | TGCAGCGTTGAATCCCAGGGGGCCTCCAATGAGCAGTTCTTC
TRBJ2-7 | - | - | TRBV7-6 | CASSLGGTAYEQYF | TGTGCCAGCAGCTTGGGCGGGACAGCATACGAGCAGTACTTC
TRBJ2-1 | few | - | TRBV7-9 | CASSLVGSWGNEQFF | TGTGCCAGCAGCTTAGTTGGGAGTTGGGGCAATGAGCAGTTCTTC
TRBJ2-7 | - | TRBD1 | TRBV5-1 | CASSSGTAFYEQYF | TGCGCCAGCAGCTCCGGGACAGCCTTCTACGAGCAGTACTTC
TRBJ2-5 | - | - | TRBV20-1 | CSARPGTDMETQYF | TGCAGTGCTAGACCCGGGACTGATATGGAGACCCAGTACTTC
TRBJ1-1 | few | - | TRBV2 | CASSEAARTEAFF | TGTGCCAGCAGTGAAGCGGCGAGGACTGAAGCTTTCTTT
TRBJ2-1 | - | - | TRBV5-5 | CASSLADEQFF | TGTGCCAGCAGCCTAGCTGATGAGCAGTTCTTC
TRBJ1-1 | few | - | TRBV5-1 | CASTSRGGEAFF | TGCGCCAGCACCTCGAGGGGGGGAGAAGCTTTCTTT
TRBJ2-7 | - | - | TRBV10-3 | CAIGNGLSGYEQYF | TGTGCCATCGGTAACGGACTATCCGGCTACGAGCAGTACTTC
TRBJ2-7 | few | - | TRBV20-1 | CSAREPGQLLYEQYF | TGCAGTGCTAGAGAACCAGGACAGCTACTCTACGAGCAGTACTTC
TRBJ2-1 | - | TRBD2 | TRBV6-5 | CASSYSILAGPDNEQFF | TGTGCCAGCAGTTACTCGATATTAGCGGGACCAGACAATGAGCAGTTCTTC
TRBJ2-2 | - | - | TRBV7-7 | CASSLALAGELFF | TGTGCTAGCAGCTTAGCGCTGGCCGGGGAGCTGTTTTTT